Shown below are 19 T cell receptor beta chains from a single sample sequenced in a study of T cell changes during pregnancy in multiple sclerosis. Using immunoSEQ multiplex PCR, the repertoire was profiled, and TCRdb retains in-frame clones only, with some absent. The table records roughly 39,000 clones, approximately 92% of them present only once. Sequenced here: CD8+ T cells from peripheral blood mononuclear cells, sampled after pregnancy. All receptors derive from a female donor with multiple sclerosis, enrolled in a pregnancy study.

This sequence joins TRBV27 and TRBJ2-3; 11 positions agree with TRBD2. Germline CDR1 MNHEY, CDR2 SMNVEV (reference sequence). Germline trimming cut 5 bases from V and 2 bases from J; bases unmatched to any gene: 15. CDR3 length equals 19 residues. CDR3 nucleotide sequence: TGTGCCAGCAGTCAGCAACCCACCGGGACTAGCGGACCCACAGATACGCAGTATTTT. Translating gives CASSQQPTGTSGPTDTQYF.

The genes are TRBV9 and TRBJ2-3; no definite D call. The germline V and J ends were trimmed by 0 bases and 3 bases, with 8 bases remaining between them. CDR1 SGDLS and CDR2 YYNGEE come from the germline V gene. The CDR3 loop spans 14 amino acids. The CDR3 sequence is CASSVEIATDTQYF. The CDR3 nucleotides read TGTGCCAGCAGCGTAGAGATAGCTACAGATACGCAGTATTTT.

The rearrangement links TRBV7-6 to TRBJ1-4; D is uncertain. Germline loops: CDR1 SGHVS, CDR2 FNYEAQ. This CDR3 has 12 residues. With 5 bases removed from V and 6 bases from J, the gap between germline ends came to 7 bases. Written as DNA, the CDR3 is TGTGCCAGCAGCCTTTCGGATGAAAAACTGTTTTTT. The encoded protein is CASSLSDEKLFF.

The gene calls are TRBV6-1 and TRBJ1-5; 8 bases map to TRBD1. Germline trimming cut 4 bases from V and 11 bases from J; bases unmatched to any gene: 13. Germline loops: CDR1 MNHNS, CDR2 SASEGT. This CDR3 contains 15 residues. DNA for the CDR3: TGTGCCAGCAGTGTTAACCGGGACAGGTTTGATTCCCAGCATTTT. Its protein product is CASSVNRDRFDSQHF.

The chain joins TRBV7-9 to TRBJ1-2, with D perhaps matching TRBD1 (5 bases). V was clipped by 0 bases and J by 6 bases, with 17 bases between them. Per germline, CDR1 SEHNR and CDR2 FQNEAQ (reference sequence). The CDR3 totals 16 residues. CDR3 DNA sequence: TGTGCCAGCAGCTTAGCGCAGGGAAAAGCTACCGATGGCTACACCTTC. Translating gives CASSLAQGKATDGYTF.

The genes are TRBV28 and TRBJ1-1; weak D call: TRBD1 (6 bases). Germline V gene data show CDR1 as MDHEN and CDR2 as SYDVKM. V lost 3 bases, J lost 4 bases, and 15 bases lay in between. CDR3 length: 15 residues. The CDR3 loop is CASSFRTGKGTEAFF. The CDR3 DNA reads TGTGCCAGCAGTTTTAGAACAGGGAAGGGCACTGAAGCTTTCTTT. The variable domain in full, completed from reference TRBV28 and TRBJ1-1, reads DVKVTQSSRYLVKRTGEKVFLECVQDMDHENMFWYRQDPGLGLRLIYFSYDVKMKEKGDIPEGYSVSREKKERFSLILESASTNQTSMYLCASSFRTGKGTEAFFGQGTRLTVV.

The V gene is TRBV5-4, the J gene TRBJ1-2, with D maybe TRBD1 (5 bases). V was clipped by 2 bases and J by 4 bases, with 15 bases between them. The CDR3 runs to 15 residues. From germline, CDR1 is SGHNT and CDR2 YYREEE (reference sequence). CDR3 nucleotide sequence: TGTGCCAGCAGCTTAGAGCAAGGGGACTTCTATGGCTACACCTTC. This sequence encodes CASSLEQGDFYGYTF.

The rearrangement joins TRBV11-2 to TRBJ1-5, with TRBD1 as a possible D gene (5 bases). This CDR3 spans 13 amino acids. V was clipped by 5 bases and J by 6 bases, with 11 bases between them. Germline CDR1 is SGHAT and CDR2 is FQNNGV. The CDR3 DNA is TGTGCCAGCAGCCCAGGGCCCGGTCAGCCCCAGCATTTT. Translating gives CASSPGPGQPQHF. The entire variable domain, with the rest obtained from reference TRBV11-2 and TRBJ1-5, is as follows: EAGVAQSPRYKIIEKRQSVAFWCNPISGHATLYWYQQILGQGPKLLIQFQNNGVVDDSQLPKDRFSAERLKGVDSTLKIQPAKLEDSAVYLCASSPGPGQPQHFGDGTRLSIL.

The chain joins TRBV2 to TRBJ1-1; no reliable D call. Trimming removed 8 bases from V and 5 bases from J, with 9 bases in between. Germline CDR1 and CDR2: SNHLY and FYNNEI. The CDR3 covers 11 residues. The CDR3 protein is CASQLRTEAFF. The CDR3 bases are TGTGCCAGCCAACTGAGGACTGAAGCTTTCTTT.

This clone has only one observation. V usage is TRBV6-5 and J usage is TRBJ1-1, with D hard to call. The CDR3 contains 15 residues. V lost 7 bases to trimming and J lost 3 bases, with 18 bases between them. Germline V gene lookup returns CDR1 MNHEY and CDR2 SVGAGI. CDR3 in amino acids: CASNRGFRTDTEAFF. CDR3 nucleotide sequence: TGTGCCAGCAACCGGGGATTCCGGACGGACACTGAAGCTTTCTTT.

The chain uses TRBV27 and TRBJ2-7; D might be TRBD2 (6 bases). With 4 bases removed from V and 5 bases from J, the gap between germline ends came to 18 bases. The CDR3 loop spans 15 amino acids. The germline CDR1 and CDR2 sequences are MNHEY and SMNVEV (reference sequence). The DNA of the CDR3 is TGTGCCAGCAGTTACAACTCCGGGACTCCAAACGAGCAGTACTTC. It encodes CASSYNSGTPNEQYF.

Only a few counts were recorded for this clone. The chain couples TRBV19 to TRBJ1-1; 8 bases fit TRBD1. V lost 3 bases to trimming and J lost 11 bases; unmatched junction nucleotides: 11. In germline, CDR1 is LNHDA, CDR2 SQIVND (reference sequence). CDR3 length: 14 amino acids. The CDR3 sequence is CASSIGQGALGAFF. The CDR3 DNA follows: TGTGCCAGTAGTATTGGGCAGGGGGCTCTTGGGGCTTTCTTT.

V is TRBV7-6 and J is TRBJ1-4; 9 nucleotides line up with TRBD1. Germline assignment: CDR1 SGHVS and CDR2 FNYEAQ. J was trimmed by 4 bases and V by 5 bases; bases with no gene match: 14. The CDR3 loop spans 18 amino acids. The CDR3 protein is CASSPDRGDSFGNEKLFF. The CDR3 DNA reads TGTGCCAGCAGCCCGGACAGGGGTGATTCCTTCGGTAATGAAAAACTGTTTTTT.

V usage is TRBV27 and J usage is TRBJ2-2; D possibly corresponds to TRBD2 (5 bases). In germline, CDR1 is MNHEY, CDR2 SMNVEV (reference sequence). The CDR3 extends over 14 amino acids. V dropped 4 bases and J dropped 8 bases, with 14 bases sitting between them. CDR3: CASSSGLGEGELFF. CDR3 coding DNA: TGTGCCAGCAGTTCCGGACTGGGCGAAGGGGAGCTGTTTTTT.

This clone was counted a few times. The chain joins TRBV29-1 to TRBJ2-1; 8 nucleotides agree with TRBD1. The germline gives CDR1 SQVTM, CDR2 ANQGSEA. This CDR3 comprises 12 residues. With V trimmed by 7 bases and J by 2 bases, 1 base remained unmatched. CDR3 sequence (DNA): TGCAGCGGGACAGGGACCTACAATGAGCAGTTCTTC. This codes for CSGTGTYNEQFF.

The DNA of the CDR3 is TGTGCCAGTACGGACAGGAGGGATGGCTACACCTTC. It specifies CASTDRRDGYTF. The chain uses TRBV4-2 and TRBJ1-2; 7 bases are shared with TRBD1. The CDR3 is 12 residues long. The V gene's germline CDR1 is LGHNA and CDR2 YNFKEQ. The V and J ends lost 9 bases and 6 bases, in that order; junction bases with no gene match: 7.

The DNA for the CDR3 is TGTGCCAGCTCACCTTATAGCGGGGGTGACAATGAGCAGTTCTTC. Translation: CASSPYSGGDNEQFF. V is TRBV18 and J is TRBJ2-1; 9 bases are a match to TRBD2. The CDR3 extends over 15 amino acids. From germline, CDR1 is KGHSH and CDR2 LQKENI. J gave up 5 bases and V 3 bases, and 5 bases lay outside the gene matches.

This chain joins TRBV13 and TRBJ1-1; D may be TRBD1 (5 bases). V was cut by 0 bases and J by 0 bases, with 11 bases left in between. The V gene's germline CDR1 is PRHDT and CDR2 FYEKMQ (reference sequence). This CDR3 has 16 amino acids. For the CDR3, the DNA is TGTGCCAGCAGCTTAGGGGACACCCGTTTGAACACTGAAGCTTTCTTT. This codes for CASSLGDTRLNTEAFF. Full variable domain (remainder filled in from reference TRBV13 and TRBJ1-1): AAGVIQSPRHLIKEKRETATLKCYPIPRHDTVYWYQQGPGQDPQFLISFYEKMQSDKGSIPDRFSAQQFSDYHSELNMSSLELGDSALYFCASSLGDTRLNTEAFFGQGTRLTVV.

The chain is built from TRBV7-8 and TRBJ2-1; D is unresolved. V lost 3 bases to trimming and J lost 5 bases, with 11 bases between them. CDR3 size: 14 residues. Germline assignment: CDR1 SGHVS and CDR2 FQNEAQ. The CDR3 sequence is CASSFISLDNEQFF. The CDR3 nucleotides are TGTGCCAGCAGCTTCATTTCACTTGACAATGAGCAGTTCTTC.